This T cell receptor (beta chain) was documented in a study of T cells after yellow fever vaccination. This clonotype was seen repeatedly, ten times or more. One entry per CDR3 protein results from TCRdb running MiXCR on the 5' RACE reads. The data hold roughly 150,000 distinct CDR3 sequences, with 5.5% to 7.5% observed a single time. CDR3 length equals 15 residues. Trimming at V came to 2 bases and at J to 4 bases, leaving 3 bases not matched to a gene. CDR1 is SGHNT, CDR2 YYREEE, per germline (reference sequence). The receptor's source is a man between 18 and 35 years old who received the YFV17D yellow fever vaccine. The rearrangement links TRBV5-4 to TRBJ2-1; 10 bases are shared with TRBD2. This specimen consisted of CD4+ T cells sorted from PBMCs, obtained 4 to 5 days after the first yellow fever vaccination. CDR3 in amino acids: CASSFSGGPYNEQFF. Here the CDR3 DNA reads TGTGCCAGCAGCTTTAGCGGGGGGCCATACAATGAGCAGTTCTTC.